This T cell receptor beta chain emerged from a study of blood T cells in healthy people across ages. The authors isolated at least 7 million PBMCs per sample. The V gene end was trimmed by 5 bases and the J gene end by 7 bases; junction bases not matched to a gene: 11. The V gene's germline CDR1 is MNHEY and CDR2 SMNVEV (reference sequence). This CDR3 region has 15 residues. A sample-barcoded 5' primer and a J-beta primer mix were used in a second PCR of roughly 7 to 11 cycles. With 12 random nucleotides, a template-switch adaptor tagged each individual cDNA molecule. Each CDR3 protein gets one entry after TCRdb re-called the 5' RACE reads with MiXCR. The data contain 1.4 million or so distinct CDR3 sequences, about 45% of them singletons.

The sample taken for sequencing was blood. The genes are TRBV27 and TRBJ2-7, with 10 bases identical to TRBD2. The clonotype originates from a young woman in good health. This chain's CDR3 is CASSAGTSAYDEQYF. In nucleotides, the CDR3 is TGTGCCAGCAGTGCCGGGACTAGCGCGTACGATGAGCAGTACTTC.